This T cell receptor beta chain is drawn from a study of Ad26.COV2.S vaccination and SARS-CoV-2 variants. As for the study in general: By the intramuscular route, Ad26.COV2.S was given once, or twice 56 days apart.

Stated treatment: around 19 received Ad26.COV2.S at low or high dose, single or two shots; 5 received placebo; per-sample allocation not given. On day 63 after the first injection, vaccine and placebo recipients gave samples. The data were produced by immunoSEQ multiplex PCR, yet TCRdb's version contains in-frame clones alone and is incomplete. The table records 500,000 or so clones, roughly nine tenths of them present only once. CDR1 is LNHDA, CDR2 SQIVND, per germline (reference sequence). The CDR3 contains 14 residues. V dropped 9 bases and J dropped 8; count of bases not matched to a gene: 9. This clone turned up a few times.

Sequencing used peripheral blood, obtained in a trial of Ad26.COV2.S vaccine versus placebo. The receptor was isolated from a person aged 18-60 years who received the Ad26.COV2.S COVID-19 vaccine or a placebo. V usage is TRBV19 and J usage is TRBJ2-1; 11 bases are a match to TRBD2. CDR3 in DNA: TGTGCCAGCCACACTAGCGGGAGTCCCCATGAGCAGTTCTTC. The encoded protein is CASHTSGSPHEQFF. The entire variable domain, with the rest obtained from reference TRBV19 and TRBJ2-1, is as follows: DGGITQSPKYLFRKEGQNVTLSCEQNLNHDAMYWYRQDPGQGLRLIYYSQIVNDFQKGDIAEGYSVSREKKESFPLTVTSAQKNPTAFYLCASHTSGSPHEQFFGPGTRLTVL.